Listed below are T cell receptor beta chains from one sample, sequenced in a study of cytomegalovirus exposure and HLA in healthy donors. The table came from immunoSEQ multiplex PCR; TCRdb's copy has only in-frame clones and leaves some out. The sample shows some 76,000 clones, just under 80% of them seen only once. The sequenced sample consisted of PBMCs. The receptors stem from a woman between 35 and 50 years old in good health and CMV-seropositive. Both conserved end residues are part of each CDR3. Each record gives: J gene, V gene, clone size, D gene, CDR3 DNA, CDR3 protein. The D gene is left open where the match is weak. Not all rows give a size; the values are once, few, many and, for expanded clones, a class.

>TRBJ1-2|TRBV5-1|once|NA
TGCGCCAGCAGCTCCTCGGGGAATGGCTACACCTTC
CASSSSGNGYTF
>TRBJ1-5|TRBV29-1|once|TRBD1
TGCAGCGCCCAAACAGGGGCCATCAATCAGCCCCAGCATTTT
CSAQTGAINQPQHF
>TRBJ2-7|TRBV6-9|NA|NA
TGTGCCAGCAGCCCTTATATCGGCAGGGGGGAGGACGAGCAGTACTTC
CASSPYIGRGEDEQYF
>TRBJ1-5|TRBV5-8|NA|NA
TGTGCCAGCAGCGAACAGCAAAATCAGCCCCAGCATTTT
CASSEQQNQPQHF
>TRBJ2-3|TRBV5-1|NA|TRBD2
TGCGCCAGCAGCCCCGCTAGCGGGGTGGGAGATACGCAGTATTTT
CASSPASGVGDTQYF
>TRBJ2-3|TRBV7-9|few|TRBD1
TGTGCCAGCAGCAGCGGACAGGGCACGCAGTATTTT
CASSSGQGTQYF
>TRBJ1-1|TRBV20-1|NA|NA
TGCAGTGCTACCCACTCTATTGAAGCTTTCTTT
CSATHSIEAFF
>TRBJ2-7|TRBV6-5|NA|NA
TGTGCCAGCAGTTATGGGCAGCCCTACGAGCAGTACTTC
CASSYGQPYEQYF
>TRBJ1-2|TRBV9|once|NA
TGTGCCAGCACCTTCAGTATCGGGAATGACTATGGCTACACCTTC
CASTFSIGNDYGYTF
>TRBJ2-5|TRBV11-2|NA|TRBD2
TGTGCCAGCAGCCCTGACCCGGGACTAGCGTTCGGGACCCAGTACTTC
CASSPDPGLAFGTQYF
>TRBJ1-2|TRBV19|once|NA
TGTGCCAGTAGTATGGCCAGGGTTGGCTACACCTTC
CASSMARVGYTF
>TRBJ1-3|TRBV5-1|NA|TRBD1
TGCGCCAGCAGCTTGAGACAGGGGGACGGAAACACCATATATTTT
CASSLRQGDGNTIYF
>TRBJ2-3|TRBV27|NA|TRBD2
TGTGCCAGCAGAAATAGCGGGATGACAGATACGCAGTATTTT
CASRNSGMTDTQYF
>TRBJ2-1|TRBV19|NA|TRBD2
TGTGCCAGTAGTAGTCAGGCGGGGGGGCCCGGTGAGCAGTTCTTC
CASSSQAGGPGEQFF
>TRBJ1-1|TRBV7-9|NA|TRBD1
TGTGCCAGCAGCGTCCAGGGGGGTGAAGCTTTCTTT
CASSVQGGEAFF
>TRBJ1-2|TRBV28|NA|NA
TGTGCCAGCACCCACTCGGGGGTGTTGGACTACACCTTC
CASTHSGVLDYTF
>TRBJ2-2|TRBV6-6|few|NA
TGTGCCAGCAGTTACCAGGTGAACACCGGGGAGCTGTTTTTT
CASSYQVNTGELFF
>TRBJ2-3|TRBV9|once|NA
TGTGCCAGCAGCGTAGAAGGAAGCGGCTTCCACACAGATACGCAGTATTTT
CASSVEGSGFHTDTQYF
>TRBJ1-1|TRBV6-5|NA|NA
TGTGCCAGTGCGCGGGGGGCAAGGACTGAAGCTTTCTTT
CASARGARTEAFF
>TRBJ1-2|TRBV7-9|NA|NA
TGTGCCAGCAGCATCCGGGAGGGAACTAACTATGGCTACACCTTC
CASSIREGTNYGYTF
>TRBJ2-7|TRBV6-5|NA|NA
TGTGCCAACAGAGACGCGGCCTACGAGCAGTACTTC
CANRDAAYEQYF
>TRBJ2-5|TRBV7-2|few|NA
TGTGCCAGCAGCTTCGAGTACCAAGAGACCCAGTACTTC
CASSFEYQETQYF
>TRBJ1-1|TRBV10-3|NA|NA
TGTGCCATCAGCGGGGAGAGGGACACTGAAGCTTTCTTT
CAISGERDTEAFF
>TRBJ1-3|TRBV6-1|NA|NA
TGTGCCAGCAGTTCCACAGGGTTCTTTGGAAACACCATATATTTT
CASSSTGFFGNTIYF
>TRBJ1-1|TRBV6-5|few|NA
TGTGCCAGCAGTGCCGGGCAGGGTCAAACTGAAGCTTTCTTT
CASSAGQGQTEAFF
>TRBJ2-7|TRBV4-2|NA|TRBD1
TGTGCCAGCAGCCAAGAACAGGGGGTCTACGAGCAGTACTTC
CASSQEQGVYEQYF
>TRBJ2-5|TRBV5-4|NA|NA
TGTGCCAGCAGCTTGACCGGGGGAGAGACCCAGTACTTC
CASSLTGGETQYF
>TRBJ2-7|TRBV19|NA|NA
TGTGCCAGTAGTATCAGGGGGGCACACGAGCAGTACTTC
CASSIRGAHEQYF
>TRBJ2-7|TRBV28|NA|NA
TGTGCCAGCAGTGAGGACACCCCCTACGAGCAGTACTTC
CASSEDTPYEQYF
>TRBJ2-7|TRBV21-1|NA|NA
TGTGCCAGCAGCAAAGGGTCGGACAGGGAAGCCTACGAGCAGTACTTC
CASSKGSDREAYEQYF
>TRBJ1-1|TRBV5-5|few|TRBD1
TGTGCCAGCAGCCTTATCCTGGGGACAGACACTGAAGCTTTCTTT
CASSLILGTDTEAFF
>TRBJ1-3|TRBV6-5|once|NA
TGTGCCAGCAGTTACCAGGCTTCTGGAAACACCATATATTTT
CASSYQASGNTIYF
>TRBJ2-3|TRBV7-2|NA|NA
TGTGCCAGCAGCGCGGCCCTAGCGAGAGATACGCAGTATTTT
CASSAALARDTQYF
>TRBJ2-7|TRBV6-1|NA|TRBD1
TGTGCCAGCAGTGCGGGACAGAACTACGAGCAGTACTTC
CASSAGQNYEQYF
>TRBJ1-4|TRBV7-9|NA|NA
TGTGCCAGCAGCTCATGGGAGGGTGGGGAAAAACTGTTTTTT
CASSSWEGGEKLFF
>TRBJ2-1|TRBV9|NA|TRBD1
TGTGCCAGCAGCGATGGGGGCGGGGACAGGTACAATGAGCAGTTCTTC
CASSDGGGDRYNEQFF
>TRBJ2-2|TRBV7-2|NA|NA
TGTGCCAGCAGCTCAACATGGACCGGGGAGCTGTTTTTT
CASSSTWTGELFF
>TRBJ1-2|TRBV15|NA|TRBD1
TGTGCCACCAGCATGACAGGGTCTGGCTACACCTTC
CATSMTGSGYTF
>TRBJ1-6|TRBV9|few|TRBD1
TGTGCCAGCAGCGTCGGACAGGGGGCGAATTCACCCCTCCACTTT
CASSVGQGANSPLHF
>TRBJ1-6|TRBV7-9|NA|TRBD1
TGTTCCAGCAGCAGCAATCCCCGGGACAGCCCCCTCCACTTT
CSSSSNPRDSPLHF
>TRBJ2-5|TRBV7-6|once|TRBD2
TGTGCCAGTAGCGGGGGGGGATTGGAAGAGACCCAGTACTTC
CASSGGGLEETQYF
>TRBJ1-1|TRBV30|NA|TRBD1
TGTGCCTGGAGCGGACAGGCGAACACTGAAGCTTTCTTT
CAWSGQANTEAFF
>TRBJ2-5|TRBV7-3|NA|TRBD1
TGTGCCAGCAGCTTACAGGGGGCGCTGCAAGAGACCCAGTACTTC
CASSLQGALQETQYF
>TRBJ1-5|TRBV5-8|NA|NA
TGTGCCAGCAGCTTTCCTTATAGCAATCAGCCCCAGCATTTT
CASSFPYSNQPQHF
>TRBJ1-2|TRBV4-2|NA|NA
TGTGCCAGCCGACAAATCGCGGGAAGGAAGGATGGCTACACCTTC
CASRQIAGRKDGYTF
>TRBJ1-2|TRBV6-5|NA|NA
TGTGCCAGCAGTTATGGGAGCTCAAGGGACTCTTTCACCTTC
CASSYGSSRDSFTF
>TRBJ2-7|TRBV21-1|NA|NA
TGTGCCAGCGACAGAGTCGACCTCTCCTACGAGCAGTACTTC
CASDRVDLSYEQYF
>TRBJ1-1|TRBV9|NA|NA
TGTGCCAGCAGCCAACAGGGGAACACTGAAGCTTTCTTT
CASSQQGNTEAFF
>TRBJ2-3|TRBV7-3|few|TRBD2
TGTGCCAGCAGCCCCAGGACTAGCGGGGGGGCTGATACGCAGTATTTT
CASSPRTSGGADTQYF
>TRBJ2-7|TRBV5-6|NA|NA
TGTGCCAGCAGCCTCTCCCAGGAAGACTACGAGCAGTACTTC
CASSLSQEDYEQYF